The source of this TCR beta chain is a study of T cells in narcolepsy. The ends were cut back, 2 bases at V and 7 bases at J, with 18 bases in the middle. The germline V gene has CDR1 SGDLS and CDR2 YYNGEE. CDR3 length: 16 amino acids. Clones were read by immunoSEQ multiplex PCR, and TCRdb kept only the in-frame ones, dropping some. The profile shows 32,000 or so clones, roughly 79% of them singletons. Sequenced input: memory (CD45RA-) CD4+ T cells from blood. The chain is built from TRBV9 and TRBJ2-2; D not certain. The source of this sequence is a human donor in good health. CDR3 residues: CASSVWQNVKDGELFF. The CDR3 bases are TGTGCCAGCAGCGTTTGGCAGAATGTTAAAGACGGGGAGCTGTTTTTT.